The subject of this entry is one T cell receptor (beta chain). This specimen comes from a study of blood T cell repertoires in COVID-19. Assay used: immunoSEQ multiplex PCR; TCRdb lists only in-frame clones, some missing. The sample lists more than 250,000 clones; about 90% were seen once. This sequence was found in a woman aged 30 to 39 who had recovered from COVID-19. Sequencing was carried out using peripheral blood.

CDR3 in DNA: TGTGCCAGCAGACAAGACAGATTCTATAATTCACCCCTCCACTTT. Protein sequence: CASRQDRFYNSPLHF. The chain joins TRBV5-6 to TRBJ1-6; a possible D gene is TRBD1 (5 bases). Germline V lookup: CDR1 SGHDT, CDR2 YYEEEE. Between the trimmed V and J ends, which lost 5 bases and 3 bases, there was a span of 12 bases. CDR3 size: 15 residues. Variable domain in full (rest from reference TRBV5-6 and TRBJ1-6): DAGVTQSPTHLIKTRGQQVTLRCSPKSGHDTVSWYQQALGQGPQFIFQYYEEEERQRGNFPDRFSGHQFPNYSSELNVNALLLGDSALYLCASRQDRFYNSPLHFGNGTRLTVT.